Presented here are 32 T cell receptor beta chains from one specimen sequenced in a study of regulatory T cells in long-lasting Graves disease. Time point denoted: newly diagnosed GD, antithyroid drugs for less than 3 months. Isolated PBMC RNA provided the starting material for the TCR library. Construction of the TCR beta libraries employed iRepertoire HTBI primers in conjunction with Arm-PCR of CDR3 regions. TCRdb re-called the multiplex PCR reads through MiXCR, storing one row per CDR3 protein. The sample lists some 220,000 distinct CDR3 sequences; 15% to 20% were seen once. The data also belong to a second study, concerning T cells in Graves' hyperthyroidism and ophthalmopathy.

Sequenced material: peripheral blood mononuclear cells (PBMCs), taken at new diagnosis, from a patient treated with antithyroid drugs. The receptors here all came from a young woman with Graves disease.

With regard to this clonotype: One junction end does not reproduce the germline sequence, and a read error may be involved. The V call is TRBV20-1, the J call TRBJ2-3; the match to TRBD2 covers 16 bases. This CDR3 region has 17 residues. Germline V gene data show CDR1 as DFQATT and CDR2 as SNEGSKA (reference sequence). The CDR3 DNA reads as TGCAGTGCTAAACCAGGGACTAGCGGGGGGGCTACAGATACGCGGTATTTT. Translation: CSAKPGTSGGATDTRYF.

This clonotype was seen a few times. The chain couples TRBV4-1 to TRBJ1-6; D remains ambiguous. The CDR3 is made up of 12 amino acids. V was pared by 5 bases and J by 14 bases, with 13 bases between. Germline V gene sequence: CDR1 MGHRA, CDR2 YSYEKL. The CDR3 DNA is TGCGCCAGCAGCGGAGGTGAGGGCACCCTCCACTTT. Translation gives CASSGGEGTLHF.

This clonotype came up a few times. The chain employs TRBV20-1 and TRBJ2-7; possibly TRBD2 for D (6 bases). V shed 6 bases and J shed 6 bases, with 12 bases lying between them. Germline V gene lookup returns CDR1 DFQATT and CDR2 SNEGSKA (reference sequence). This CDR3 is 11 amino acids long. In DNA, the CDR3 is TGCAGTGCCCGACTAGTTCTCGAGCAGTACTTC. It translates to CSARLVLEQYF.

This clonotype was seen at least ten times. This rearrangement joins TRBV5-1 to TRBJ1-2, with no clear D. This CDR3 is built from 15 residues. Germline CDR1 is SGHRS and CDR2 is YFSETQ. V was pared by 0 bases and J by 3 bases, with 12 bases between. This CDR3 is CASSLGPGSDYGYTF. CDR3 nucleotide sequence: TGCGCCAGCAGCTTGGGTCCCGGCAGCGACTATGGCTACACCTTC.

This clonotype was found a few times. The J gene is TRBJ2-3, the V gene TRBV6-1, with D perhaps TRBD1 (6 bases). There are 15 residues in the CDR3. In germline, CDR1 is MNHNS, CDR2 SASEGT. V dropped 6 bases and J dropped 2 bases, with 15 bases sitting between them. The CDR3 DNA follows: TGTGCCAGCAGCCTCAGGGGTCCCCCCACAGATACGCAGTATTTT. This sequence encodes CASSLRGPPTDTQYF.

The genes are TRBV20-1 and TRBJ2-1; TRBD2 matches 7 bases. CDR3 length: 14 residues. Unmatched junction bases numbered 5, after V lost 3 bases and J lost 3 bases. Germline-derived CDR1 and CDR2 are DFQATT and SNEGSKA (reference sequence). The CDR3 sequence is CSARPVAGYNEQFF. CDR3 DNA: TGCAGTGCTAGGCCAGTAGCGGGCTACAATGAGCAGTTCTTC.

J is TRBJ2-7 and V is TRBV28; weak D call: TRBD2 (5 bases). V lost 6 bases and J 3 bases, leaving 12 bases between the germline ends. From germline, CDR1 is MDHEN and CDR2 SYDVKM. The CDR3 spans 13 residues. The CDR3 loop reads CASSHSDFYEQYF. The DNA for the CDR3 is TGTGCCAGCAGCCATTCGGACTTCTACGAGCAGTACTTC.

V is TRBV6-2 or TRBV6-3 and J is TRBJ2-7; D perhaps matches TRBD1 (5 bases). Germline-derived CDR1 and CDR2 are MNHEY and SVGEGT. V lost 5 bases and J 3 bases, leaving 17 bases between the germline ends. The CDR3 spans 15 residues. The CDR3 reads CASSTKRGRGYEQYF. The CDR3 region has the DNA TGTGCCAGCAGTACCAAGAGAGGTAGGGGCTACGAGCAGTACTTC.

The genes are TRBV3-1 and TRBJ1-1, with D possibly being TRBD1 (5 bases). This CDR3 has 15 amino acids. With 4 bases removed from V and 4 bases from J, the gap between germline ends came to 16 bases. CDR1 is LGHDT, CDR2 YNNKEL, per germline (reference sequence). CDR3 sequence: CASSPGHRLITEAFF. CDR3 DNA: TGTGCCAGCAGCCCAGGTCACAGGCTTATCACTGAAGCTTTCTTT.

This clonotype occurred many times. V gene TRBV13 combines with J gene TRBJ1-1; D is perhaps TRBD1 (5 bases). Trimming shortened V by 2 bases and J by 11 bases, and 12 bases separated the two germline ends. The CDR3 has 12 amino acids. Germline loops: CDR1 PRHDT, CDR2 FYEKMQ (reference sequence). The CDR3: CASSLKWGVAFF. The CDR3 region has the DNA TGTGCCAGCAGCTTAAAATGGGGGGTTGCTTTCTTT.

This clonotype was observed at least ten times. The chain employs TRBV28 and TRBJ1-5, with D hard to call. Germline-derived CDR1 and CDR2 are MDHEN and SYDVKM. This CDR3 is 15 amino acids long. Trimming removed 3 bases at V and 2 bases at J, with 11 bases between. This CDR3 is CASSFLGNGNQPQHF. CDR3 sequence (DNA): TGTGCCAGCAGTTTTTTGGGGAATGGCAATCAGCCCCAGCATTTT. The full variable domain, its missing parts supplied by reference TRBV28 and TRBJ1-5, is DVKVTQSSRYLVKRTGEKVFLECVQDMDHENMFWYRQDPGLGLRLIYFSYDVKMKEKGDIPEGYSVSREKKERFSLILESASTNQTSMYLCASSFLGNGNQPQHFGDGTRLSIL.

The chain links TRBV12-3 or TRBV12-4 to TRBJ2-2; D is unclear. The CDR3 consists of 13 residues. V shed 3 bases and J shed 4 bases, with 6 bases lying between them. The CDR3, as DNA: TGTGCCAGCAGTTTTCCTGTCACCGGGGAGCTGTTTTTT. Translation: CASSFPVTGELFF.

This clonotype was observed a few times. The chain recombines TRBV4-1 with TRBJ2-7, with a weak D call TRBD1 (6 bases). Per germline, CDR1 MGHRA and CDR2 YSYEKL. The CDR3 sequence is 15 residues long. The germline V and J ends were trimmed by 5 bases and 0 bases, with 14 bases remaining between them. In DNA form, the CDR3 reads TGCGCCAGCAGCGTTAGGGACACGAACTCCTACGAGCAGTACTTC. This translates into CASSVRDTNSYEQYF.

The sample holds many counts of this clonotype. The chain has TRBV28 and TRBJ1-5; D gene uncertain. CDR3 length equals 17 residues. Germline V gene lookup returns CDR1 MDHEN and CDR2 SYDVKM. Trimming stripped 4 bases from V and 0 bases from J, with 16 bases between. In DNA, the CDR3 is TGTGCCAGCAGTTACACACCATCCCCCTATAGCAATCAGCCCCAGCATTTT. As protein: CASSYTPSPYSNQPQHF. The full variable domain, rest sourced from reference TRBV28 and TRBJ1-5, is DVKVTQSSRYLVKRTGEKVFLECVQDMDHENMFWYRQDPGLGLRLIYFSYDVKMKEKGDIPEGYSVSREKKERFSLILESASTNQTSMYLCASSYTPSPYSNQPQHFGDGTRLSIL.

This clonotype was observed many times. The chain uses TRBV14 and TRBJ2-2; 9 nucleotides match TRBD2. V gave up 1 base and J gave up 5 bases; unmatched junction bases: 5. The germline CDR1 and CDR2 sequences are SGHDN and FVKESK. The CDR3 is 16 residues long. The CDR3 sequence: CASSQGRLAATGELFF. CDR3 sequence (DNA): TGTGCCAGCAGCCAAGGCAGACTAGCGGCGACCGGGGAGCTGTTTTTT.

This clonotype was counted ten times or more. The chain has TRBV28 and TRBJ2-7, with a possible D match to TRBD2 (5 bases). Germline V gene data show CDR1 as MDHEN and CDR2 as SYDVKM. This CDR3 has 15 residues. The V gene lost 5 bases and the J gene lost 5 bases, with 19 bases spanning the gap. The CDR3 DNA sequence: TGTGCCAGCAGTATCCCCTTGTTAGGAGGTCACGAGCAGTACTTC. Its protein product is CASSIPLLGGHEQYF.

This clonotype has more than one count but fewer than ten. The chain has TRBV10-1 and TRBJ2-7, with D uncertain. V was pared by 5 bases and J by 2 bases, with 7 bases between. Germline values: CDR1 WNHNN, CDR2 SYGVQD (reference sequence). This CDR3 is 12 amino acids long. Written as DNA, the CDR3 is TGCGCCAGCAGTAAGAGTACCTACGAGCAGTACTTC. Its translation: CASSKSTYEQYF.

The chain has TRBV6-1 and TRBJ1-4; 8 bases align to TRBD1. The CDR3 totals 13 residues. The V gene's germline CDR1 is MNHNS and CDR2 SASEGT. V dropped 4 bases and J dropped 7; count of bases not matched to a gene: 2. The CDR3 region has the DNA TGTGCCAGCAGTGTGGACAGGGTTGAAAAACTGTTTTTT. Protein sequence: CASSVDRVEKLFF.

This clonotype was observed a handful of times. This rearrangement joins TRBV2 to TRBJ2-5; 14 bases map to TRBD2. V lost 7 bases, J lost 9 bases, and 10 bases stayed unmatched. Germline V gives CDR1 SNHLY, CDR2 FYNNEI. The CDR3 length is 15 residues. The CDR3 spells CASKSGTSGRGAQYF. In DNA, the CDR3 is TGTGCCAGCAAATCCGGGACTAGCGGGAGAGGGGCCCAGTACTTC.

This clonotype was detected many times. The CDR3 sequence: CASRRQGGSGNQPQHF. As DNA, the CDR3 is TGTGCCAGCCGGCGACAGGGGGGGAGTGGGAATCAGCCCCAGCATTTT. The chain links TRBV6-1 to TRBJ1-5; 9 bases line up with TRBD1. Per germline, CDR1 MNHNS and CDR2 SASEGT. Losses at the gene ends were 8 bases for V and 4 bases for J; bases not matched to a gene: 12. The CDR3 has 16 residues.

The CDR3 loop reads CASSSRATGGYEQYF. Here the CDR3 DNA reads TGTGCCAGCAGCTCCCGGGCGACAGGGGGATACGAGCAGTACTTC. The chain recombines TRBV5-6 with TRBJ2-7; TRBD1 matches at 9 bases. The ends lost 3 bases at V and 4 bases at J; junction bases unmatched: 8. This CDR3 region has 15 residues. Germline loops: CDR1 SGHDT, CDR2 YYEEEE.

The table lists this clonotype with many counts. The chain is built from TRBV5-4 and TRBJ2-3; D possibly matches TRBD1 or TRBD2 (6 bases each). Trimming removed 4 bases at V and 2 bases at J, with 14 bases between. The germline CDR1 and CDR2 sequences are SGHNT and YYREEE (reference sequence). CDR3 length: 15 residues. The CDR3 DNA reads TGTGCCAGCAGCAACGGGGGCGGATCCACAGATACGCAGTATTTT. It translates to CASSNGGGSTDTQYF.

The chain joins TRBV2 to TRBJ1-1, with D maybe TRBD1 (6 bases). The CDR3 covers 15 residues. The V end was cut by 3 bases, the J end by 5 bases, with 16 bases between. Germline V gene sequence: CDR1 SNHLY, CDR2 FYNNEI. Here the CDR3 reads CASSDPAGGQTEAFF. The CDR3 nucleotides read TGTGCCAGCAGTGACCCGGCGGGGGGGCAAACTGAAGCTTTCTTT.

V usage is TRBV24-1 and J usage is TRBJ1-1, with 10 bases identical to TRBD1. Germline V lookup: CDR1 KGHDR, CDR2 SFDVKD. This CDR3 is 14 amino acids long. With 6 bases clipped from V and 3 bases from J, the junction kept 3 bases outside the gene matches. The CDR3 coding sequence is TGTGCCACCAGTTCCGGGACAGGGGACACTGAAGCTTTCTTT. It codes for CATSSGTGDTEAFF.

This clonotype appeared once. V is TRBV20-1 and J is TRBJ2-7; the match to TRBD2 covers 7 bases. CDR1 and CDR2 (germline): DFQATT, SNEGSKA (reference sequence). The CDR3 contains 11 residues. With 3 bases clipped from V and 5 bases from J, the junction kept 1 base outside the gene matches. CDR3 region: CSASGGDEQYF. The CDR3 DNA sequence: TGCAGTGCTAGTGGGGGGGACGAGCAGTACTTC.

This clonotype was seen at least ten times. The chain uses TRBV6-1 and TRBJ1-4, with a possible D match to TRBD1 (5 bases). Trimming removed 6 bases at V and 6 bases at J, with 20 bases between. The CDR3 contains 16 residues. The germline V gene encodes CDR1 MNHNS and CDR2 SASEGT. The CDR3 nucleotides read TGTGCCAGCAGAATACGGGGAGGGACTGGTGATGAAAAACTGTTTTTT. It translates to CASRIRGGTGDEKLFF.

Many counts were recorded for this clonotype. The V gene is TRBV6-1, the J gene TRBJ1-1; D gene unclear. Per germline, CDR1 MNHNS and CDR2 SASEGT. This CDR3 spans 11 amino acids. The V end was cut by 7 bases, the J end by 4 bases, with 7 bases between. CDR3 region: CASNTRTEAFF. The CDR3 DNA sequence: TGTGCCAGCAATACGCGCACTGAAGCTTTCTTT.

Only a few counts were recorded for this clonotype. This chain connects TRBV20-1 to TRBJ2-3; the match to TRBD2 covers 9 bases. The CDR3 contains 17 residues. Germline values: CDR1 DFQATT, CDR2 SNEGSKA (reference sequence). The V segment lost 2 bases and the J segment 5 bases; nucleotides outside the gene matches: 14. The CDR3 region has the DNA TGCAGTGCTAGACTACCCGAGCGGGGGGATCTGGGAGATACGCAGTATTTT. Amino acid sequence: CSARLPERGDLGDTQYF.

A note on this clonotype: Possible read error: a much larger clone is one base away. This chain links TRBV15 with TRBJ2-4; D is ambiguous. The DNA matches TRBJ2-5 better at its end, which makes the J call doubtful. Germline lookup yields CDR1 LNHNV and CDR2 YYDKDF (reference sequence). The CDR3 is 15 amino acids. The CDR3 nucleotides read TGTGCCACCAGCAGAGGATGGTTAGCCCTAGGGACCCAGTACTTC. Translated, it gives CATSRGWLALGTQYF.

This clonotype appeared many times. The chain uses TRBV27 and TRBJ1-2; D unresolved. CDR3 length: 13 amino acids. Germline V gene lookup returns CDR1 MNHEY and CDR2 SMNVEV (reference sequence). The V and J ends lost 0 bases and 9 bases respectively, with 11 bases between them. For the CDR3, the DNA is TGTGCCAGCAGTTTATCAAAAAGGGAGAGCTACACCTTC. Protein product: CASSLSKRESYTF.

This clonotype has just a few counts. The rearrangement joins TRBV11-2 to TRBJ2-1; D is perhaps TRBD2 (6 bases). The V gene's germline CDR1 is SGHAT and CDR2 FQNNGV. V lost 0 bases, J lost 6 bases, and 15 bases lay in between. This CDR3 is 16 amino acids long. The CDR3 loop reads CASSLDIGSFSNEQFF. DNA for the CDR3: TGTGCCAGCAGCTTAGATATCGGGAGTTTCAGCAATGAGCAGTTCTTC.

This clonotype was found many times. This sequence joins TRBV18 and TRBJ2-1, with D possibly being TRBD2 (7 bases). Germline loops: CDR1 KGHSH, CDR2 LQKENI. V was cut by 2 bases and J by 9 bases, with 11 bases left in between. The CDR3 has 13 residues. DNA of the CDR3: TGTGCCAGCTCACCAATTAGGGGGGGTGAGCAGTTCTTC. Residues: CASSPIRGGEQFF.